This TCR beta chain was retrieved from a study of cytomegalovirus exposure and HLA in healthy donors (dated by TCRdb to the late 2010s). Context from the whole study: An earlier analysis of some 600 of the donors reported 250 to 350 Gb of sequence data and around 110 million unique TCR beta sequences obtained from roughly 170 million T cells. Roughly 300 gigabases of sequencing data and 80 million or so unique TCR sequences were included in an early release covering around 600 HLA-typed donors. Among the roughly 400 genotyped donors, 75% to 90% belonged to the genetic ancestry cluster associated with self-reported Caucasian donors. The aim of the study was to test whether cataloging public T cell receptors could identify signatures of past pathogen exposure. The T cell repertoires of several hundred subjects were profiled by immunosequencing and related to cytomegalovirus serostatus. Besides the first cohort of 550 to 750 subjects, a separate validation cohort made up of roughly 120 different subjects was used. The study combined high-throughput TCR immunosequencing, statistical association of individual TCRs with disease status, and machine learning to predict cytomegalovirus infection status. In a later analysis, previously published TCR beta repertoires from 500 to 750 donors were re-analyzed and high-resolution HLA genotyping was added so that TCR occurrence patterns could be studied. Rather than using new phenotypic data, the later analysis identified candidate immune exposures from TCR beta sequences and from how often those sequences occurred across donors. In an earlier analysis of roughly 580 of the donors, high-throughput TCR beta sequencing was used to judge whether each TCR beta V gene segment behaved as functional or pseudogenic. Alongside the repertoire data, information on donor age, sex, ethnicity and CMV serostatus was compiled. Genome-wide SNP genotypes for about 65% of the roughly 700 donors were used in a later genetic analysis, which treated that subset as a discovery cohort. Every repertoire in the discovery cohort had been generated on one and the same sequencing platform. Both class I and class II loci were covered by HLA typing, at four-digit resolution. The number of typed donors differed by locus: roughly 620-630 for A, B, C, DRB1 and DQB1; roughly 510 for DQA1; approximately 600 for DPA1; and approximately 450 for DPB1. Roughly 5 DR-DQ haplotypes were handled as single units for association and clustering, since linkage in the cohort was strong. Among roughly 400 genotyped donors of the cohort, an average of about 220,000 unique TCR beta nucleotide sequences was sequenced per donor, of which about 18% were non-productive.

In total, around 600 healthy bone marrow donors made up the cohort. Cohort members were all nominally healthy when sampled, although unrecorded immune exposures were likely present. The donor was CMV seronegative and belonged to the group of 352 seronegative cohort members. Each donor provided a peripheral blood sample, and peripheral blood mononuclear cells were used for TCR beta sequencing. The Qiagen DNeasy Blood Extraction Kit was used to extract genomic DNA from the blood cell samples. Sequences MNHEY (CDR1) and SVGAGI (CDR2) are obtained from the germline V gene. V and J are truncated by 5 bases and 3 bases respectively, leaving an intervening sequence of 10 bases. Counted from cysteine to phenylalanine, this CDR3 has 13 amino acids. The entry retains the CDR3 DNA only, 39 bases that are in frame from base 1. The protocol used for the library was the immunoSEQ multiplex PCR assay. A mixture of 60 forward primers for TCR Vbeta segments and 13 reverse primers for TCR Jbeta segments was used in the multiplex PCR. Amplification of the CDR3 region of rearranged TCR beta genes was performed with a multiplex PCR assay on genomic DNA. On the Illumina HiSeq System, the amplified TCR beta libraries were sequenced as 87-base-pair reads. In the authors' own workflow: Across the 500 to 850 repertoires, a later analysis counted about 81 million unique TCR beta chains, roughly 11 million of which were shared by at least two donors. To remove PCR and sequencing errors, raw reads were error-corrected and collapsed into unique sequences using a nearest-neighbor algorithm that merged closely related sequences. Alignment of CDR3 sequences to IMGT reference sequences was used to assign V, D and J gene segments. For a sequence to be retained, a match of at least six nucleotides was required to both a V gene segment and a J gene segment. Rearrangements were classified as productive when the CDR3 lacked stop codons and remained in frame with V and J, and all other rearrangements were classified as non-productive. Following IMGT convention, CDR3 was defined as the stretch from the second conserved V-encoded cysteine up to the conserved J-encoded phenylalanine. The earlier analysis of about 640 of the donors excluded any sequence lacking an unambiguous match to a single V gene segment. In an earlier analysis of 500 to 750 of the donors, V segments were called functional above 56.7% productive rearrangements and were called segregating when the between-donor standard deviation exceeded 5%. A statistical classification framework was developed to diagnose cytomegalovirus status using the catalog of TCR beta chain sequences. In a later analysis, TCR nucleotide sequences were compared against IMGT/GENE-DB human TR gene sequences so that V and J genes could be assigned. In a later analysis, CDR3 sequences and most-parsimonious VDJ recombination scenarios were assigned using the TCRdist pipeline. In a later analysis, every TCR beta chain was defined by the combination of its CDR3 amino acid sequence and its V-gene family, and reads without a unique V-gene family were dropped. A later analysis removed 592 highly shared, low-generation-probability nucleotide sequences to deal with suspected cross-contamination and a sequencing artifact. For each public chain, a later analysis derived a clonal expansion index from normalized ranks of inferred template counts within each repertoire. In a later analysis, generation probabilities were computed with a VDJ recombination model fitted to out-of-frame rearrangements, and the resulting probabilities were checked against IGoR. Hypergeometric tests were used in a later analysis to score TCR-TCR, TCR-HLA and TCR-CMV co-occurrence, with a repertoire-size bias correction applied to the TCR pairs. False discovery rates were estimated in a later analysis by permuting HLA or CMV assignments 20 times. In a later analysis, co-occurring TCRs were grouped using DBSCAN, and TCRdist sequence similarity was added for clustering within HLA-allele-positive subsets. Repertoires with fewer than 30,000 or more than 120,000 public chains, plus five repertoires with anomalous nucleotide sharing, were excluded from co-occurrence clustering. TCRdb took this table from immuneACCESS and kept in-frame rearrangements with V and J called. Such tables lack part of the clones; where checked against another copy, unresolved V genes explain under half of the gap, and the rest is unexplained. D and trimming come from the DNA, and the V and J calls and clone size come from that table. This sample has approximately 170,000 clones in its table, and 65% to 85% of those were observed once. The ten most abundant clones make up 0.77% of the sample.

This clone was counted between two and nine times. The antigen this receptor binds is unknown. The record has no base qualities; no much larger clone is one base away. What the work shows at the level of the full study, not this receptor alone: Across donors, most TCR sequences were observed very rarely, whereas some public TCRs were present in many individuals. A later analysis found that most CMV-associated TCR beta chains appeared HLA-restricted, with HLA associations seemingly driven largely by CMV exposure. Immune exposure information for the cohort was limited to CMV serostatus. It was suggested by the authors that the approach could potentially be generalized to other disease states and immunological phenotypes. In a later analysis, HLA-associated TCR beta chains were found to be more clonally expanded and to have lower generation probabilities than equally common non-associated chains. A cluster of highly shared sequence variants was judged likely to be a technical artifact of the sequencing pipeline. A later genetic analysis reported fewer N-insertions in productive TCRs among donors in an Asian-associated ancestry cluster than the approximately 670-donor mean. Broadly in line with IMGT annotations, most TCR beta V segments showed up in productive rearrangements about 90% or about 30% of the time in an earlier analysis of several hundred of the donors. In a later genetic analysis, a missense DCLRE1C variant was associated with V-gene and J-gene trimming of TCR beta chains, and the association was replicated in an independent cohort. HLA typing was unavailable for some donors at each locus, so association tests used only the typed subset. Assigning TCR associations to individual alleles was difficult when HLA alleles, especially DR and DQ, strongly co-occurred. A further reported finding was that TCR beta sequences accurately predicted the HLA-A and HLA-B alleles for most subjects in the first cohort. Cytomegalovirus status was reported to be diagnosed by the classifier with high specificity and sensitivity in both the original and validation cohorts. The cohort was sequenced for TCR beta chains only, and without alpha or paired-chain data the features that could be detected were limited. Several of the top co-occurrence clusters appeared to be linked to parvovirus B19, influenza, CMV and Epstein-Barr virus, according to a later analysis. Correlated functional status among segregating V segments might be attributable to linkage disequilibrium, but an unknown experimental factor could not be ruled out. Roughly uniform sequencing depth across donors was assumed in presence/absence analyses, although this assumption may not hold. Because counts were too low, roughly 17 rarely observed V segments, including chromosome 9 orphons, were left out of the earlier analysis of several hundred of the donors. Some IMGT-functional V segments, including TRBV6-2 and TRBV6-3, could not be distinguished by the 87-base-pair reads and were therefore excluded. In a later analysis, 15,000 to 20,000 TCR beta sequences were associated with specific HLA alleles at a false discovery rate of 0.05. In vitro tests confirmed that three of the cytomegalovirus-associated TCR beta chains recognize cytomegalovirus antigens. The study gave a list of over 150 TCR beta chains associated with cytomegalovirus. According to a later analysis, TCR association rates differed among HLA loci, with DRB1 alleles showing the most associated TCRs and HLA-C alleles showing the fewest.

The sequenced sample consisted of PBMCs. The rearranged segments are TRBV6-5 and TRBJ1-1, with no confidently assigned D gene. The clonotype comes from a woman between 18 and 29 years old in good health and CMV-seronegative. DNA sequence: TGTGCCAGCAGTGAAGCCATATACACTGAAGCTTTCTTT. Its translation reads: CASSEAIYTEAFF.